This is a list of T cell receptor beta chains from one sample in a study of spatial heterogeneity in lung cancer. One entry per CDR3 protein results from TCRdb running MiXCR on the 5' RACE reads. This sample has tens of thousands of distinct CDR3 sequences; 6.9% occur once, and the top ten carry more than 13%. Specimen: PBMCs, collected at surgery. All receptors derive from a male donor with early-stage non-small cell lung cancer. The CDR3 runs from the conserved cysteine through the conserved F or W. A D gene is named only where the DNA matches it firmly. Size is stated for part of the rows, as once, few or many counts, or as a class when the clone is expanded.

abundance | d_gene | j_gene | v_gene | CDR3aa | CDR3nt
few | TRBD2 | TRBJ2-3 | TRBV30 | CACLFGGGTQYF | TGTGCCTGTCTTTTTGGGGGGGGTACGCAGTATTTT
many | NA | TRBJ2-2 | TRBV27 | CASGRGQTNTGELFF | TGTGCCAGCGGGAGGGGACAGACGAACACCGGGGAGCTGTTTTTT
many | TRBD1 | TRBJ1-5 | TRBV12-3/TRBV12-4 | CASSWQGDQPQHF | TGTGCCAGCAGTTGGCAGGGGGATCAGCCCCAGCATTTT
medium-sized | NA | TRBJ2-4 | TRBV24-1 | CATSDPAGDSNLAKNIQYF | TGTGCCACCAGTGACCCCGCGGGTGACAGCAATTTAGCCAAAAACATTCAGTACTTC
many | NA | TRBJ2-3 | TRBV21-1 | CASSDHRGHTDTQYF | TGTGCCAGCAGCGACCACAGGGGGCACACAGATACGCAGTATTTT
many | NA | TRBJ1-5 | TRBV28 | CASRTGGSNQPQHF | TGTGCCAGCAGGACGGGAGGGAGCAATCAGCCCCAGCATTTT
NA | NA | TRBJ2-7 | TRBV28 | CASSLRRADYEQYF | TGTGCCAGCAGTTTGAGGAGGGCCGACTACGAGCAGTACTTC
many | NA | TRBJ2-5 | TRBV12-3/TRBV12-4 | CASSLRGLETQYF | TGTGCCAGCAGTTTACGGGGGCTAGAGACCCAGTACTTC
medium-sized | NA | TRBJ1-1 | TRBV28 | CASTPLAGEAFF | TGTGCCAGCACCCCTTTAGCCGGAGAAGCTTTCTTT
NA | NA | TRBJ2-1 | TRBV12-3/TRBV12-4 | CASSFPAGLNEQFF | TGTGCCAGCAGTTTTCCAGCGGGCCTCAATGAGCAGTTCTTC
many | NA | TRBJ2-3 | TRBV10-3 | CAISDSGDTQYF | TGTGCCATCAGTGACTCCGGGGATACGCAGTATTTT
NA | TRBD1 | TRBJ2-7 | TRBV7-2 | CASSLDINRGREQYF | TGTGCCAGCAGCTTAGATATAAACAGGGGACGCGAGCAGTACTTC
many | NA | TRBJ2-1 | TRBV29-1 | CSVEGGIHSYNEQFF | TGCAGCGTTGAGGGCGGGATCCACTCCTACAATGAGCAGTTCTTC
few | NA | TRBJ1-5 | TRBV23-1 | CASTSLKGEPQHF | TGCGCCAGCACCTCCCTCAAGGGGGAGCCCCAGCATTTT
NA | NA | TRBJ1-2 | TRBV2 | CASSEAVGGIYGYTF | TGTGCCAGCAGTGAAGCTGTGGGGGGCATCTATGGCTACACCTTC
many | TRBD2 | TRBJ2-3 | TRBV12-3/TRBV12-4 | CASTLAGASTDTQYF | TGTGCCAGCACCTTAGCGGGAGCTAGCACAGATACGCAGTATTTT